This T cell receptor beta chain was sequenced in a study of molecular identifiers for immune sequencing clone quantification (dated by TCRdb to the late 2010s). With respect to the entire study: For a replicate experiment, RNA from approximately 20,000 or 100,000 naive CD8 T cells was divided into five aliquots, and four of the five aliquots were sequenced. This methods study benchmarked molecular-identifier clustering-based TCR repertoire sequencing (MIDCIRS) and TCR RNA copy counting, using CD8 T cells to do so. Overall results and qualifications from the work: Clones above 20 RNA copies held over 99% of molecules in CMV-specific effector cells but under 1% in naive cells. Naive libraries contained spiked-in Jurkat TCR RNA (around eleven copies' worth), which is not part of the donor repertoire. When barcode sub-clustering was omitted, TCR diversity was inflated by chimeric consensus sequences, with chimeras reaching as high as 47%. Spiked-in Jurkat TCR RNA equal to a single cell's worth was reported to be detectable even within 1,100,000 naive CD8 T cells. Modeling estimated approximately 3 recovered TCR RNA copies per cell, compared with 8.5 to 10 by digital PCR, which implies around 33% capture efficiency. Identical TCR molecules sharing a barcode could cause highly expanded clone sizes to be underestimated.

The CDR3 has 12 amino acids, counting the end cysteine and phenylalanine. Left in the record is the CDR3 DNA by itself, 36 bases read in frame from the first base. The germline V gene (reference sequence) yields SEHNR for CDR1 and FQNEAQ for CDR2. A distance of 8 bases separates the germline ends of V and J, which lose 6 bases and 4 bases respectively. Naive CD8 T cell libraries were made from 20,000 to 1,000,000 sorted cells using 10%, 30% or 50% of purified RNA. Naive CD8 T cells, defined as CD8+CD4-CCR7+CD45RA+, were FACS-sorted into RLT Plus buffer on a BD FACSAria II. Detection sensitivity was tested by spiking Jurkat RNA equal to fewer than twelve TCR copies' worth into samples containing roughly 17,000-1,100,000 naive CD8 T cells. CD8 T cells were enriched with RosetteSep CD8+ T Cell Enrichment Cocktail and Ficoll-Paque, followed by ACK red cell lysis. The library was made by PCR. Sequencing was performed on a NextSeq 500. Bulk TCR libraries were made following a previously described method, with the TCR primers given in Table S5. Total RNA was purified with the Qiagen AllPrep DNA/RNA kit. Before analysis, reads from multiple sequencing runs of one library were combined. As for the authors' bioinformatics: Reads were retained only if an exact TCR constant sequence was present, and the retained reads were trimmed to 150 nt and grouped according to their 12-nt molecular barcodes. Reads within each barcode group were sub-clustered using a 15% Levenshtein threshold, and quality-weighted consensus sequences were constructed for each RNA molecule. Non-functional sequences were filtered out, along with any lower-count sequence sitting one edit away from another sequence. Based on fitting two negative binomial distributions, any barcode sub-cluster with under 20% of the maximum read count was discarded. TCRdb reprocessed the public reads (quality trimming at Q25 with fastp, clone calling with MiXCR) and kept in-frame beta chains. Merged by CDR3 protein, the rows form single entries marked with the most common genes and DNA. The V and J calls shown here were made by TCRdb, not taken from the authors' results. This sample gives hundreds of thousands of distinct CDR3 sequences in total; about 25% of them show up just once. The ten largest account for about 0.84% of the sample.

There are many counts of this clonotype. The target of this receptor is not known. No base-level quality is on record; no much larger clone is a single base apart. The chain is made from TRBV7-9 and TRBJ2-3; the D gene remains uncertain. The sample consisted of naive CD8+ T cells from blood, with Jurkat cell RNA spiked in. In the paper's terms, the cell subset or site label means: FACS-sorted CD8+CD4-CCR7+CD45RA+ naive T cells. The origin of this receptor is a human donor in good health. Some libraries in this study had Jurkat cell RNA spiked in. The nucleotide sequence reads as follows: TGTGCCAGCAGAATGTGGGCAGATACGCAGTATTTT. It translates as CASRMWADTQYF.